The 2 T cell receptor beta chains below all came from one sample that was sequenced in a study of CD8+CD57+ T cells in acquired aplastic anemia. Genomic DNA, the template, was used for profiling of the TCR beta VDJ and CDR3. From the reads, TCRdb called clonotypes with MiXCR, one entry per CDR3 protein. The data show a few hundred thousand distinct CDR3 sequences, with roughly a third seen just once and 0.82% held by the top ten. The patients chosen for sequencing had shown expansion of CD8+CD57+ cells (detected by flow cytometry). The source material was sorted CD4+, CD8+, or CD8+CD57+ T cells (not recorded which) from PBMCs. These receptors all come from a human donor with aplastic anemia.

For this clonotype: A much larger clone differs from this one at a single base, so this may be a read error. The CDR3 sequence is CASSQQTGDLSGYTF. The CDR3 nucleotides read TGTGCCAGCAGCCAACAGACAGGAGACCTCTCTGGCTACACCTTC. The genes are TRBV7-2 and TRBJ1-2, with D maybe TRBD1 (6 bases). V was trimmed by 5 bases and J by 7 bases, leaving 20 bases between them. CDR3 length: 15 amino acids. Germline values: CDR1 SGHTA, CDR2 FQGNSA.

At least ten counts were recorded for this clonotype. V is TRBV6-5 and J is TRBJ1-3; D gene unclear. CDR1 is MNHEY, CDR2 SVGAGI, per germline. The CDR3 extends over 17 amino acids. V lost 4 bases and J lost 0, with 16 bases in between. This CDR3 is CASSSITGRTSGNTIYF. As DNA, the CDR3 is TGTGCCAGCAGTTCCATTACCGGACGGACCTCTGGAAACACCATATATTTT.